This T cell receptor (beta chain) was sequenced for a study of blood T cell repertoires in COVID-19. TCRdb keeps only in-frame clones here, not all; method: immunoSEQ multiplex PCR. This table holds fewer than 200,000 clones, roughly nine tenths found once. This CDR3 region has 13 residues. The V gene end was trimmed by 3 bases and the J gene end by 14 bases; junction bases not matched to a gene: 11. Germline CDR1 SGHTA, CDR2 FQGNSA. This receptor was taken from a man in his late teens or twenties who had recovered from COVID-19. The J gene is TRBJ2-3, the V gene TRBV7-2; 7 bases are shared with TRBD2. Sequencing input: peripheral blood. CDR3 protein: CASSFGREPRGYF. The DNA for the CDR3 is TGTGCCAGCAGCTTCGGGCGGGAGCCCCGGGGGTATTTT. Full variable domain (outside the CDR3, taken from reference TRBV7-2 and TRBJ2-3): GAGVSQSPSNKVTEKGKDVELRCDPISGHTALYWYRQSLGQGLEFLIYFQGNSAPDKSGLPSDRFSAERTGGSVSTLTIQRTQQEDSAVYLCASSFGREPRGYFGPGTRLTVL.